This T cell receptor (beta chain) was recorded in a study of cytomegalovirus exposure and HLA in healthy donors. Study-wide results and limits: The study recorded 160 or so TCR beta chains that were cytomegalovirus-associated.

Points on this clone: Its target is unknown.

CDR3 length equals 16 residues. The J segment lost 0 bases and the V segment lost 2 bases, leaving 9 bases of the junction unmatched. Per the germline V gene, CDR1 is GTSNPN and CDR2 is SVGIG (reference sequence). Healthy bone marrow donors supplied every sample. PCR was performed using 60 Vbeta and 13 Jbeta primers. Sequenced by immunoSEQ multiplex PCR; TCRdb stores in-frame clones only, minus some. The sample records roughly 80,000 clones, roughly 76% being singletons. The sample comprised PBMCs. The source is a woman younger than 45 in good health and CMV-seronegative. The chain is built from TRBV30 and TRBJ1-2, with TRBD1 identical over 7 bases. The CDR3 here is CAWSNRQGRTNYGYTF. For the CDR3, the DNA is TGTGCCTGGAGTAACCGACAGGGCCGAACTAACTATGGCTACACCTTC.